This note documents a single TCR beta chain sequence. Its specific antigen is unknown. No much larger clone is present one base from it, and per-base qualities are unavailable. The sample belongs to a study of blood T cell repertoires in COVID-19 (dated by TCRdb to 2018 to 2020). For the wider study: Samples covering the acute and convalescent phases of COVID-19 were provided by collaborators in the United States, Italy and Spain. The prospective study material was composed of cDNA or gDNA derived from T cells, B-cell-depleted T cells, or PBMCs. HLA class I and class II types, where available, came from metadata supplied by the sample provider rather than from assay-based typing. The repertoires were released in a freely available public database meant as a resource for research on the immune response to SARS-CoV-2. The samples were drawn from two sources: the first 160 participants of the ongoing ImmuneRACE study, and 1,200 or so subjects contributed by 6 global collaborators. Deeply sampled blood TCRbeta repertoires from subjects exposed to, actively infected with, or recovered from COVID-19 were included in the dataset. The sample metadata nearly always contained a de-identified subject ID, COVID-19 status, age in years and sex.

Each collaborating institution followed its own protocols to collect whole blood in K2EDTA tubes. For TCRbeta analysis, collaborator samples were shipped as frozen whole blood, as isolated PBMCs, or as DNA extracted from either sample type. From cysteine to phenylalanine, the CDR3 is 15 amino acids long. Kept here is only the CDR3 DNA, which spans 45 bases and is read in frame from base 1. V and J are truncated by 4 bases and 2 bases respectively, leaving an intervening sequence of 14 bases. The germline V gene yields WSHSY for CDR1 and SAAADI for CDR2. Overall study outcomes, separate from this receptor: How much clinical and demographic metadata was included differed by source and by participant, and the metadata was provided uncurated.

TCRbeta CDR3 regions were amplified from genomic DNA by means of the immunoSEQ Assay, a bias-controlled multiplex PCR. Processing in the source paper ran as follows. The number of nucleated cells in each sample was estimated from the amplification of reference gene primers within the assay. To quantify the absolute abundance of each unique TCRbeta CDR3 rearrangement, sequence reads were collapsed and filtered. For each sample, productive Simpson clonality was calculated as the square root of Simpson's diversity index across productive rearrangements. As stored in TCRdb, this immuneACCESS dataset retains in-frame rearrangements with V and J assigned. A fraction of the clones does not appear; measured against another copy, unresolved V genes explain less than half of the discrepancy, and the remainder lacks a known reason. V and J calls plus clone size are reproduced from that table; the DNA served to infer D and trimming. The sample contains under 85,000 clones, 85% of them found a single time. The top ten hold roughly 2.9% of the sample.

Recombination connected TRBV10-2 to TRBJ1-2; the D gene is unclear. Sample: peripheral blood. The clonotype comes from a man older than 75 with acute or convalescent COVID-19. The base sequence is TGCGCCAGCAGTGGAGCGGGATCCCTAAACTATGGCTACACCTTC. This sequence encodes CASSGAGSLNYGYTF.